This TCR beta chain was sequenced in a study of technical replicates of blood from a handful of donors (dated by TCRdb to 2016 to 2017). Notes on this clone: It lacks a known antigen. Base qualities were left out, and no much larger clone turns up one base away.

Libraries were prepared through the immunoSEQ multiplex PCR assay. TCRdb stores this immuneACCESS table with in-frame sequences only. Part of the clones is absent; in the studies checked, under half of the shortfall reflects unresolved V genes, and no reason is known for the rest. The sample table holds just under 60,000 clones, of which 91% were seen once. The ten most abundant clones make up 3.5% to 5% of the sample. Based on the germline V gene, the CDR1 and CDR2 sequences are KGHSH and LQKENI. Trimming accounts for 6 bases at V and 3 bases at J, while the number of junction bases matched to no gene is 5. Including the terminal cysteine and phenylalanine, the CDR3 comprises 14 residues. Of the read, only the CDR3 DNA is kept; its 42 bases are in frame from base 1.

This TCR was sampled from a human donor in good health. Some clones in this sample may be carry-over from other donors' samples. The sequence joins TRBV18 to TRBJ2-7; 10 bases in between match TRBD1. Sample: PBMCs. The DNA sequence is given as TGTGCCAGCTCGAACGGGACAGGGGTCTACGAGCAGTACTTC. Translated, this gives CASSNGTGVYEQYF.